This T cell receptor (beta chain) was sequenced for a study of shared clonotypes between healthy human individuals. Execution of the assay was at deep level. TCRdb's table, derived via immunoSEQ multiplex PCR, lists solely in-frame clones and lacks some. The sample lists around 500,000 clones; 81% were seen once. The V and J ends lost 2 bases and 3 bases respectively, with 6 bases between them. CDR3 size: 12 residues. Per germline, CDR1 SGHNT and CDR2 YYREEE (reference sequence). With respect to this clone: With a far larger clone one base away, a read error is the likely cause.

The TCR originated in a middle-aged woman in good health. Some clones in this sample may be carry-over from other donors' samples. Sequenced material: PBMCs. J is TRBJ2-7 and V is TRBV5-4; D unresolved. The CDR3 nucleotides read TGTGCCAGCAGCTTTAACGGCTACGAGCAGTACTTC. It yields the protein CASSFNGYEQYF.